This TCR beta chain was recovered during a study of blood T cell repertoires in COVID-19. The V end lost 1 base, the J end lost 5 bases, and 5 bases lay between the germline ends. The germline V gene has CDR1 SEHNR and CDR2 FQNEAQ (reference sequence). This CDR3 comprises 12 residues. The authors' processing: Nucleated cell number was recorded as an estimate derived from reference gene primer amplification. Libraries were prepared by immunoSEQ multiplex PCR; TCRdb keeps only in-frame clonotypes and omits some of them. From that table come the V and J calls and clone size; the DNA was used to work out D and trimming. Among roughly 250,000 clones listed, roughly nine tenths were seen once.

This chain connects TRBV7-9 to TRBJ1-1; D not resolved. This sequence originates from a woman aged 25 to 39 with COVID-19, enrolled during active disease. What was sequenced was peripheral blood. The CDR3 DNA sequence: TGTGCCAGCAGCTTAGGTGCGACTGAAGCTTTCTTT. Protein product: CASSLGATEAFF.